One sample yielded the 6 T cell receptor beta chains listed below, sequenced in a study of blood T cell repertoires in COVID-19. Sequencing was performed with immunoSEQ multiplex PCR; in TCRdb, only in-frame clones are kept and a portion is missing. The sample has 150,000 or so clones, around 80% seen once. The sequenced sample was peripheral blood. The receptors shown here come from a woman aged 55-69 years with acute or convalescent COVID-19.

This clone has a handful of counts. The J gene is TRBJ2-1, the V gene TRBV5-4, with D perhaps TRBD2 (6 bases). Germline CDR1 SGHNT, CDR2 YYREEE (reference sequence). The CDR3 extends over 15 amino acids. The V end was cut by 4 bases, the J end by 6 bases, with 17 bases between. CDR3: CASSRDFLAANEQFF. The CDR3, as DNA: TGTGCCAGCAGCCGGGACTTTTTAGCCGCCAATGAGCAGTTCTTC.

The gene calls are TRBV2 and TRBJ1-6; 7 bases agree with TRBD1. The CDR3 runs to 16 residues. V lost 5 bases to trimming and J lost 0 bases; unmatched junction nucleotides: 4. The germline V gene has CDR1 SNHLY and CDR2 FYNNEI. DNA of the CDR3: TGTGCCAGCAGTTTGGACAGGCGCTCCTATAATTCACCCCTCCACTTT. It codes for CASSLDRRSYNSPLHF.

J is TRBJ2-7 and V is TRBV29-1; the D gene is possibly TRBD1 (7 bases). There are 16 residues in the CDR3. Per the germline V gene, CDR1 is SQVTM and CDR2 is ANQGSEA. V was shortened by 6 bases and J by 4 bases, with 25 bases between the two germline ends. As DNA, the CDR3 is TGCAGCGTGGATCAGGGGGGAGAAAGTGAGGGGTACGAGCAGTACTTC. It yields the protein CSVDQGGESEGYEQYF.

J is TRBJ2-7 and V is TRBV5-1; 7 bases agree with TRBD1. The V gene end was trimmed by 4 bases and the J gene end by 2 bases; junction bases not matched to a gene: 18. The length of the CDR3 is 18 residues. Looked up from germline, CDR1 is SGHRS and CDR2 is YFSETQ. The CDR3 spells CASSVTGERQGMTYEQYF. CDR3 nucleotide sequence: TGCGCCAGCAGCGTCACAGGAGAAAGACAGGGAATGACCTACGAGCAGTACTTC.

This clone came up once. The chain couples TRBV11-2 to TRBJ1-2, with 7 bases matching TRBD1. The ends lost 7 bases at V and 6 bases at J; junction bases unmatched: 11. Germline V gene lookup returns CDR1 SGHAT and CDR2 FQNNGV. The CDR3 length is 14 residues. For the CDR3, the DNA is TGTGCCAGCATGGACCCGGACAGGCGGAATGGCTACACCTTC. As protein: CASMDPDRRNGYTF.

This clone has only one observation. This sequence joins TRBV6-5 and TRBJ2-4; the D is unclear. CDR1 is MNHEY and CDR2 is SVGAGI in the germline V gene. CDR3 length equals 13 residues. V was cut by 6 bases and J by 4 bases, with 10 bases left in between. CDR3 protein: CASSPHSKNIQYF. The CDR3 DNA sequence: TGTGCCAGCAGCCCCCACAGTAAAAACATTCAGTACTTC.